Listed here are 30 T cell receptor beta chains from one sample, sequenced in a study of blood T cell repertoires in COVID-19. Profiling relied on immunoSEQ multiplex PCR, and the TCRdb table lists in-frame clones only, not all of them. This table has 30,000 to 45,000 clones, 89% appearing once. The sample consisted of peripheral blood. These TCRs come from a human donor in a cohort sampled during active COVID-19.

The V and J genes are TRBV11-1 and TRBJ2-7; 9 positions match TRBD1. CDR3 size: 14 residues. Germline CDR1 is SGHAT and CDR2 is FQDESV (reference sequence). After removal of 5 bases from V and 2 bases from J, the junction contained 4 bases not matched to a gene. CDR3 nucleotide sequence: TGTGCCAGCAGCCGATGGACAGGGGCCTACGAGCAGTACTTC. It specifies CASSRWTGAYEQYF.

This chain joins TRBV15 and TRBJ2-2, with TRBD2 as a possible D gene (7 bases). Germline assignment: CDR1 LNHNV and CDR2 YYDKDF (reference sequence). Trimming removed 9 bases at V and 0 bases at J, with 14 bases between. The CDR3 contains 15 residues. The CDR3: CATRGRGANTGELFF. Written as DNA, the CDR3 is TGTGCCACTCGGGGGAGGGGGGCGAACACCGGGGAGCTGTTTTTT.

V is TRBV19 and J is TRBJ1-2; the D is unclear. The V end lost 3 bases, the J end lost 2 bases, and 13 bases lay between the germline ends. This CDR3 region has 15 residues. Germline assignment: CDR1 LNHDA and CDR2 SQIVND (reference sequence). CDR3 region: CASSILPEPNYGYTF. The CDR3 DNA is TGTGCCAGTAGTATCCTGCCAGAACCCAACTATGGCTACACCTTC.

The V and J genes are TRBV11-3 and TRBJ2-2; 7 bases fit TRBD1. V shed 3 bases and J 4 bases; nucleotides not matched to a gene: 8. The CDR3 contains 16 residues. The germline gives CDR1 SGHNT, CDR2 YENEEA. CDR3 in amino acids: CASSFRDRSFTGELFF. CDR3 sequence (DNA): TGTGCCAGCAGCTTCCGGGACAGATCGTTCACCGGGGAGCTGTTTTTT.

The rearrangement joins TRBV7-2 to TRBJ2-7; the D gene is possibly TRBD2 (5 bases). The V and J ends lost 0 bases and 5 bases respectively, with 11 bases between them. Germline V CDR1 and CDR2: SGHTA, FQGNSA. CDR3 size: 14 residues. In DNA, the CDR3 is TGTGCCAGCAGCTTAGCGGAGATAGCGCACGAGCAGTACTTC. This gives the protein CASSLAEIAHEQYF.

The chain combines TRBV7-2 with TRBJ2-3, with 8 bases fitting TRBD2. Germline V lookup: CDR1 SGHTA, CDR2 FQGNSA. This CDR3 is 14 amino acids long. V was clipped by 4 bases and J by 7 bases; unmatched bases: 7. This CDR3 reads CASSSAGVRNTQYF. The CDR3 DNA is TGTGCCAGCAGCTCAGCGGGAGTAAGGAATACGCAGTATTTT.

The chain carries TRBV29-1 and TRBJ1-2, with D unclear. The germline V gene encodes CDR1 SQVTM and CDR2 ANQGSEA. The CDR3 runs 9 residues. CDR3 in amino acids: CSRSYGYTF. The CDR3 DNA follows: TGCTCCAGATCCTATGGCTACACCTTC.

The rearrangement links TRBV11-2 to TRBJ2-5, with 12 bases aligning to TRBD2. Germline V gives CDR1 SGHAT, CDR2 FQNNGV. The CDR3 length is 16 residues. V trimming: 2 bases; J trimming: 4 bases; junction bases outside the gene matches: 5. The CDR3 DNA follows: TGTGCCAGCAGCTTACTAGCGGGGGGGCCTGGAGAGACCCAGTACTTC. Translated, it gives CASSLLAGGPGETQYF.

The chain has TRBV12-3 or TRBV12-4 and TRBJ2-5; D not certain. The CDR3 consists of 12 residues. Trimming took off 6 bases at V and 5 bases at J, with 10 bases between the two ends. CDR3 nucleotide sequence: TGTGCCAGCAGGGGCCCCGGCGAGACCCAGTACTTC. This gives the protein CASRGPGETQYF.

The CDR3 DNA reads TGTGCCAGCAGCGTAGACGTTCGGGGAAACACCATATATTTT. This gives the protein CASSVDVRGNTIYF. The chain joins TRBV9 to TRBJ1-3; the D is unclear. The CDR3 has 14 amino acids. CDR1 and CDR2 from the germline V gene are SGDLS and YYNGEE. V shed 0 bases and J shed 4 bases, with 8 bases lying between them.

V usage is TRBV7-2 and J usage is TRBJ1-6, with D perhaps matching TRBD1 (5 bases). Germline-derived CDR1 and CDR2 are SGHTA and FQGNSA. Deletions cut 1 base from V and 10 bases from J, with 14 bases between. The CDR3 covers 15 residues. The CDR3 spells CASSLGFQGRSPLHF. CDR3 DNA: TGTGCCAGCAGCTTAGGATTTCAGGGTCGGTCACCCCTCCACTTT.

CDR3 nucleotides: TGTGCCAGCAGTCGGGGGGGTTCACCCCTCCACTTT. Its translation is CASSRGGSPLHF. This chain uses TRBV14 with TRBJ1-6; D is possibly TRBD1 (5 bases). Germline-derived CDR1 and CDR2 are SGHDN and FVKESK. V dropped 6 bases and J dropped 9 bases, with 9 bases sitting between them. The CDR3 totals 12 residues.

The DNA of the CDR3 is TGCGCCAGCAGCCAAGTAGACAGCTTTCGGGTGCCCCAGCATTTT. It specifies CASSQVDSFRVPQHF. The rearrangement uses TRBV4-1 and TRBJ1-5; D is possibly TRBD1 (5 bases). With 1 base removed from V and 9 bases from J, the gap between germline ends came to 16 bases. Germline V gives CDR1 MGHRA, CDR2 YSYEKL. This CDR3 region has 15 residues.

The rearrangement joins TRBV5-1 to TRBJ1-1, with D perhaps matching TRBD1 (5 bases). Germline-derived CDR1 and CDR2 are SGHRS and YFSETQ. V shed 3 bases and J shed 1 base, with 13 bases lying between them. The CDR3 totals 15 residues. CDR3 bases: TGCGCCAGCAGCTCTCGGGTAGGGGCGAACACTGAAGCTTTCTTT. This translates into CASSSRVGANTEAFF.

This clone was seen once. V is TRBV7-8 and J is TRBJ2-7; 8 bases are a match to TRBD2. J gave up 5 bases and V 4 bases, and 7 bases lay outside the gene matches. From germline, CDR1 is SGHVS and CDR2 FQNEAQ. CDR3 size: 14 residues. This CDR3 is CASSSTLSGDEQYF. The CDR3 DNA sequence: TGTGCCAGCAGCTCGACTCTTAGCGGGGACGAGCAGTACTTC.

The chain has TRBV2 and TRBJ1-1, with no clear D. Germline assignment: CDR1 SNHLY and CDR2 FYNNEI. The CDR3 loop spans 12 amino acids. Trimming took 6 bases from V and 8 from J, leaving 13 bases between them. CDR3 in amino acids: CASSVLRVEAFF. CDR3 nucleotide sequence: TGTGCCAGCAGCGTTCTGCGGGTCGAAGCTTTCTTT.

The J gene is TRBJ1-1, the V gene TRBV5-6; no firm D call. Trimming removed 0 bases from V and 1 base from J, with 10 bases in between. Germline V gives CDR1 SGHDT, CDR2 YYEEEE. The CDR3 is made up of 15 amino acids. The CDR3 loop reads CASSLEPSKNTEAFF. The CDR3 coding sequence is TGTGCCAGCAGCTTGGAGCCGTCGAAGAACACTGAAGCTTTCTTT.

The chain is built from TRBV2 and TRBJ2-2; D is possibly TRBD2 (6 bases). The ends were cut back, 5 bases at V and 1 base at J, with 8 bases in the middle. Germline CDR1 SNHLY, CDR2 FYNNEI. The CDR3 is 14 amino acids. CDR3 protein: CASSRRENTGELFF. CDR3 DNA: TGTGCCAGCAGTCGGAGGGAGAACACCGGGGAGCTGTTTTTT.

The V and J genes are TRBV5-1 and TRBJ2-3; 7 nucleotides align to TRBD1. V shed 0 bases and J 5 bases; nucleotides not matched to a gene: 9. The CDR3 has 16 amino acids. Germline V gene lookup returns CDR1 SGHRS and CDR2 YFSETQ. The CDR3 nucleotides are TGCGCCAGCAGCTTGGTAAGCGGACAGGCACTAGATACGCAGTATTTT. Amino acid sequence: CASSLVSGQALDTQYF.

The chain couples TRBV27 to TRBJ2-2, with 8 bases identical to TRBD1. The length of the CDR3 is 15 residues. Germline V gene lookup returns CDR1 MNHEY and CDR2 SMNVEV (reference sequence). The J segment lost 1 base and the V segment lost 6 bases, leaving 4 bases of the junction unmatched. CDR3 region: CASRPGTGNTGELFF. Here the CDR3 DNA reads TGTGCCAGCAGACCCGGGACAGGGAACACCGGGGAGCTGTTTTTT.

CDR3 amino acids: CASSLGQGQGALYGYTF. The CDR3 DNA reads as TGTGCCAGCAGCTTGGGCCAGGGACAGGGGGCTCTATATGGCTACACCTTC. V is TRBV5-6 and J is TRBJ1-2, with TRBD1 matching over 12 bases. The CDR3 sequence is 17 residues long. CDR1 and CDR2 from the germline V gene are SGHDT and YYEEEE. The trim removed 0 bases at V and 5 bases at J, leaving 8 bases unmatched.

The chain links TRBV6-5 to TRBJ2-2; TRBD1 matches at 7 bases. This CDR3 contains 15 residues. The V segment lost 6 bases and the J segment 4 bases; nucleotides outside the gene matches: 8. The germline V gene encodes CDR1 MNHEY and CDR2 SVGAGI. The DNA of the CDR3 is TGTGCCAGCAGGCAGGGACAGAAGCTCACCGGGGAGCTGTTTTTT. Protein: CASRQGQKLTGELFF.

This rearrangement joins TRBV30 to TRBJ1-4, with D possibly TRBD1 on 6 matching bases. Germline V gene sequence: CDR1 GTSNPN, CDR2 SVGIG (reference sequence). This CDR3 has 13 residues. V shed 3 bases and J shed 11 bases, with 16 bases lying between them. The CDR3 DNA is TGTGCCTGGAGAGGGACACGGGAAGGGAAACTGTTTTTT. Residues: CAWRGTREGKLFF.

This clone appeared once. This chain uses TRBV19 with TRBJ2-3, with D tentatively TRBD1 (6 bases). Deletions cut 8 bases from V and 0 bases from J, with 15 bases between. CDR1 and CDR2 from the germline V gene are LNHDA and SQIVND (reference sequence). The CDR3 loop spans 15 amino acids. The CDR3 DNA reads as TGTGCCAGTTTGCGAAACAGGGTTAGCACAGATACGCAGTATTTT. It translates to CASLRNRVSTDTQYF.

The chain carries TRBV30 and TRBJ1-4; possibly TRBD1 for D (5 bases). This CDR3 is built from 13 residues. The germline V and J ends were trimmed by 5 bases and 2 bases, with 9 bases remaining between them. The germline gives CDR1 GTSNPN, CDR2 SVGIG (reference sequence). For the CDR3, the DNA is TGTGCCTGGGGAGGGGCTACTAATGAAAAACTGTTTTTT. Protein: CAWGGATNEKLFF.

The chain recombines TRBV25-1 with TRBJ2-1, with a possible D match to TRBD1 (7 bases). Germline CDR1 MGHDK, CDR2 SYGVNS. Trimming removed 7 bases at V and 4 bases at J, with 17 bases between. This CDR3 is built from 15 residues. CDR3 coding DNA: TGTGCCAGCACCGGCAGACAGGGAGGTTACAATGAGCAGTTCTTC. It encodes CASTGRQGGYNEQFF.

This clone was counted only a few times. The gene calls are TRBV12-3 or TRBV12-4 and TRBJ2-7; D perhaps matches TRBD2 (5 bases). V lost 6 bases and J 7 bases, leaving 16 bases between the germline ends. The CDR3 spans 13 residues. This CDR3 reads CASSYRTGREQYF. In DNA, the CDR3 is TGTGCCAGCAGCTACCGGACTGGGCGGGAGCAGTACTTC.

This clone was observed a handful of times. The rearrangement links TRBV25-1 to TRBJ2-2; maybe TRBD2 (5 bases). Per the germline V gene, CDR1 is MGHDK and CDR2 is SYGVNS. V was shortened by 4 bases and J by 4 bases, with 7 bases between the two germline ends. The CDR3 has 13 residues. The CDR3: CASSAGSTGELFF. The CDR3 coding sequence is TGTGCCAGCAGTGCGGGAAGCACCGGGGAGCTGTTTTTT.

This rearrangement joins TRBV27 to TRBJ2-7; 11 nucleotides line up with TRBD1. CDR3 size: 14 residues. J was trimmed by 3 bases and V by 5 bases; bases with no gene match: 3. Germline V gene lookup returns CDR1 MNHEY and CDR2 SMNVEV (reference sequence). CDR3 sequence (DNA): TGTGCCAGCAGTCCAGGGACAGGGGGCTACGAGCAGTACTTC. As protein: CASSPGTGGYEQYF.

The chain recombines TRBV7-9 with TRBJ2-7; 11 nucleotides align to TRBD1. The CDR3 sequence is 14 residues long. CDR1 and CDR2 from the germline V gene are SEHNR and FQNEAQ (reference sequence). The junction had 7 bases not matched to a gene; V was cut back by 5 bases and J by 7 bases. The CDR3 DNA follows: TGTGCCAGCAGCCTGCGGGACAGGGGGTGGGAGCAGTACTTC. It translates to CASSLRDRGWEQYF. Combining the CDR3 with reference TRBV7-9 and TRBJ2-7 gives the whole variable domain DTGVSQNPRHKITKRGQNVTFRCDPISEHNRLYWYRQTLGQGPEFLTYFQNEAQLEKSRLLSDRFSAERPKGSFSTLEIQRTEQGDSAMYLCASSLRDRGWEQYFGPGTRLTVT.